This is a list of T cell receptor beta chains from one sample in a study of early T cells in non-severe SARS-CoV-2 infection. TCRdb analysed the 5' RACE reads with MiXCR anew, one entry per CDR3 protein. Among tens of thousands of distinct CDR3 sequences listed, about a tenth were seen once. Source material: whole blood. All receptors come from an adult who was a healthcare worker with PCR-confirmed SARS-CoV-2 infection or an uninfected control (not recorded which). Each CDR3 is given with its conserved first and last residue. The D gene is left open where the match is weak. Clone size is given for some rows only: seen once, a few or many times, or a class if the clone is expanded.

- | TRBJ2-6 | TRBV5-4 | - | CASSLDTTGANVLTF | TGTGCCAGCAGCCTTGACACCACTGGGGCCAACGTCCTGACTTTC
few | TRBJ2-7 | TRBV20-1 | - | CSAMEKLPYEQYF | TGCAGTGCAATGGAAAAGTTACCCTACGAGCAGTACTTC
many | TRBJ2-7 | TRBV12-3/TRBV12-4 | - | CASSAGILYEQYF | TGTGCCAGCAGCGCCGGGATACTCTACGAGCAGTACTTC
- | TRBJ2-3 | TRBV7-9 | - | CASSLASAPSTDTQYF | TGTGCCAGCAGCCTAGCCAGCGCTCCTAGCACAGATACGCAGTATTTT
- | TRBJ2-2 | TRBV12-3/TRBV12-4 | - | CASSAGGGELFF | TGTGCCAGCAGTGCCGGCGGCGGGGAGCTGTTTTTT
many | TRBJ2-7 | TRBV19 | - | CASSIYGGYEQYF | TGTGCCAGTAGTATATATGGCGGCTACGAGCAGTACTTC
once | TRBJ2-3 | TRBV7-2 | - | CASSQRGGTQYF | TGTGCCAGCAGCCAAAGGGGAGGTACGCAGTATTTT
many | TRBJ2-1 | TRBV7-9 | TRBD2 | CASSLALAGAYNEQFF | TGTGCCAGCAGCTTAGCGCTAGCGGGAGCGTACAATGAGCAGTTCTTC
few | TRBJ2-5 | TRBV3-1 | - | CASSQSADQETQYF | TGTGCCAGCAGCCAGTCAGCGGACCAAGAGACCCAGTACTTC
many | TRBJ1-2 | TRBV20-1 | - | CSATPLDYSGYGYTF | TGCAGTGCTACCCCACTTGACTACTCTGGCTATGGCTACACCTTC
many | TRBJ2-7 | TRBV7-2 | - | CASSLGFGLGEQYF | TGTGCCAGCAGCTTAGGGTTCGGCCTAGGCGAGCAGTACTTC
few | TRBJ1-1 | TRBV10-1 | TRBD1 | CASSESGQINTEAFF | TGCGCCAGCAGTGAGTCGGGACAGATAAACACTGAAGCTTTCTTT
many | TRBJ1-6 | TRBV20-1 | - | CSARDPTGGVQWNSPLHF | TGCAGTGCTAGAGACCCAACCGGGGGGGTTCAGTGGAATTCACCCCTCCACTTT
few | TRBJ1-1 | TRBV6-5 | - | CASSPGPAEAFF | TGTGCCAGCAGTCCGGGACCTGCCGAAGCTTTCTTT
few | TRBJ1-4 | TRBV5-1 | - | CASSIPTGSTNEKLFF | TGCGCCAGCAGCATACCCACAGGATCAACTAATGAAAAACTGTTTTTT
- | TRBJ1-1 | TRBV20-1 | - | CSARGRRNTEAFF | TGCAGTGCTAGAGGACGGAGAAACACTGAAGCTTTCTTT
many | TRBJ2-1 | TRBV7-8 | - | CASSLNNEQFF | TGTGCCAGCAGCTTGAACAATGAGCAGTTCTTC
- | TRBJ2-7 | TRBV6-5 | - | CASSYSKGVVGYEQYF | TGTGCCAGCAGTTACTCGAAGGGGGTAGTCGGCTACGAGCAGTACTTC
many | TRBJ2-3 | TRBV3-1 | - | CASSQGPLATDTQYF | TGTGCCAGCAGCCAAGGACCCCTCGCCACAGATACGCAGTATTTT
- | TRBJ2-7 | TRBV20-1 | - | CSARDPWGQGTYF | -
- | TRBJ2-3 | TRBV20-1 | TRBD2 | CSARLAGGPYGTQYF | TGCAGTGCTAGATTGGCGGGAGGGCCCTATGGCACGCAGTATTTT
few | TRBJ1-2 | TRBV6-2/TRBV6-3 | - | CASSYDSNYGYTF | TGTGCCAGCAGTTACGACTCTAACTATGGCTACACCTTC
many | TRBJ2-5 | TRBV12-3/TRBV12-4 | TRBD1 | CASRSGGQETQYF | TGTGCCAGCAGATCAGGGGGCCAAGAGACCCAGTACTTC
- | TRBJ2-3 | TRBV28 | TRBD2 | CASSPRLAATDTQYF | TGTGCCAGCAGCCCAAGACTAGCGGCCACAGATACGCAGTATTTT